The clone carrying this T cell receptor beta chain was detected only once. The data belong to a study of blood T cell repertoires in COVID-19. Produced via immunoSEQ multiplex PCR; TCRdb's table is partial and in-frame only. Of tens of thousands of clones listed, 60% to 85% are singletons. The junction had 6 bases not matched to a gene; V was cut back by 10 bases and J by 4 bases. This CDR3 is built from 13 residues. Germline CDR1 is MNHEY and CDR2 is SVGAGI. The chain combines TRBV6-5 with TRBJ1-5, with 8 bases fitting TRBD1. Sequencing used peripheral blood. This clonotype originated in a man between 60 and 75 years old with active COVID-19. CDR3 DNA sequence: TGTGCCATCCAACGACAGGGGAATCAGCCCCAGCATTTT. Its protein is CAIQRQGNQPQHF.